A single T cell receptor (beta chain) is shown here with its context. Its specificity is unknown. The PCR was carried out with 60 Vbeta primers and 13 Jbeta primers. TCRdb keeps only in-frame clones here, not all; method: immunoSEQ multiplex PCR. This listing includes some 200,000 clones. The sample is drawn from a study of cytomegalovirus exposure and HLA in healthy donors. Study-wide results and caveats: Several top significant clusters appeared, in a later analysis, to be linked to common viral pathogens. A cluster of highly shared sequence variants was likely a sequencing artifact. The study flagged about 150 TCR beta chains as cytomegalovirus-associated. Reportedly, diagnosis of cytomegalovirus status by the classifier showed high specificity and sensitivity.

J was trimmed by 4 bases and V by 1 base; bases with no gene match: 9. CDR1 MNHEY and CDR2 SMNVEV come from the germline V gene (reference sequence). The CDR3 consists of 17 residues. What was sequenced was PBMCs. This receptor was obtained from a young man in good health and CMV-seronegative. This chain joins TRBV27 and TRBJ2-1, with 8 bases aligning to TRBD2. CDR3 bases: TGTGCCAGCAGTTTATGGGGTATCGCGGGGGGTTACAATGAGCAGTTCTTC. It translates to CASSLWGIAGGYNEQFF.